The present entry profiles one T cell receptor (beta chain) with its context. Its antigen is still unknown. Once RNA had been extracted, it was reverse transcribed into cDNA to act as the sequencing template. TCRdb's copy holds only in-frame clones and misses some; the assay was immunoSEQ multiplex PCR. The sample carries hundreds of thousands of clones, about two thirds recorded once. This sample stems from a study of CD8+ T cells in alopecia areata. Regarding the study as a whole: It was less clear whether patients shared TCRs than it was in mice, possibly because of HLA.

CD4+ and CD8+ T cells were sorted from PBMCs. Germline-derived CDR1 and CDR2 are SGHRS and YFSETQ. This CDR3 region has 15 residues. V gave up 4 bases and J gave up 7 bases, with 18 bases separating them. The sequencing used CD4+ T cells sorted from blood, collected at week 0. The chain employs TRBV5-1 and TRBJ2-1; a possible D gene is TRBD1 (6 bases). This sequence was found in a human donor with alopecia areata. CDR3 loop: CASSHRPTGINEQFF. The DNA of the CDR3 is TGCGCCAGCAGCCACCGACCAACAGGGATAAATGAGCAGTTCTTC. The variable domain in full, with the rest retrieved from reference TRBV5-1 and TRBJ2-1, is KAGVTQTPRYLIKTRGQQVTLSCSPISGHRSVSWYQQTPGQGLQFLFEYFSETQRNKGNFPGRFSGRQFSNSRSEMNVSTLELGDSALYLCASSHRPTGINEQFFGPGTRLTVL.